The rows below give T cell receptor beta chains drawn from one sample of a study of blood T cell repertoires in COVID-19. Data came from immunoSEQ multiplex PCR; TCRdb stores just in-frame clones and leaves some out. The sample carries about 300,000 clones, about four fifths recorded once. Sequencing was performed on peripheral blood. These receptors were taken from a woman aged 45-59 years who had recovered from COVID-19. Both conserved end residues are part of each CDR3. Fields, in order: J gene, D gene, V gene, clone size, CDR3 protein, CDR3 DNA. The D gene is left open where the match is weak. Size values are once, few and many counts, or a class for expanded clones, and some rows have none.

j_call: TRBJ2-3
d_call: TRBD2
v_call: TRBV7-3
clone_size: -
cdr3_aa: CASSLMTSTADTQYF
cdr3_nt: TGTGCCAGCAGCTTAATGACTAGCACCGCAGATACGCAGTATTTT

j_call: TRBJ1-1
d_call: -
v_call: TRBV5-5
clone_size: -
cdr3_aa: CASSLGREERTSAFF
cdr3_nt: TGTGCCAGCAGCTTAGGACGGGAGGAACGGACCAGCGCTTTCTTT

j_call: TRBJ2-7
d_call: TRBD2
v_call: TRBV5-1
clone_size: -
cdr3_aa: CASSLDGRGGDLRVSQYF
cdr3_nt: TGCGCCAGCAGCTTGGATGGGAGGGGTGGGGACTTACGAGTGTCGCAGTACTTC

j_call: TRBJ2-3
d_call: -
v_call: TRBV27
clone_size: -
cdr3_aa: CASSGTVTDTQYF
cdr3_nt: TGTGCCAGCAGTGGGACTGTCACAGATACGCAGTATTTT

j_call: TRBJ2-1
d_call: TRBD2
v_call: TRBV27
clone_size: -
cdr3_aa: CASSFSSGTRGAIYNEQFF
cdr3_nt: TGTGCCAGCAGTTTCTCCTCCGGGACTAGAGGGGCGATATACAATGAGCAGTTCTTC

j_call: TRBJ2-7
d_call: -
v_call: TRBV7-6
clone_size: -
cdr3_aa: CASSLESAESSYEQYF
cdr3_nt: TGTGCCAGCAGCTTAGAAAGCGCTGAAAGCTCCTACGAGCAGTACTTC

j_call: TRBJ2-3
d_call: TRBD2
v_call: TRBV4-3
clone_size: -
cdr3_aa: CASSQELAGGPDTQYF
cdr3_nt: TGCGCCAGCAGCCAAGAGCTAGCGGGGGGTCCGGATACGCAGTATTTT

j_call: TRBJ1-5
d_call: -
v_call: TRBV7-9
clone_size: -
cdr3_aa: CASSLDVEGDQPQHF
cdr3_nt: TGTGCCAGCAGCTTAGATGTTGAGGGCGATCAGCCCCAGCATTTT

j_call: TRBJ2-1
d_call: -
v_call: TRBV3-1/TRBV3-2
clone_size: -
cdr3_aa: CASSPISLGTPASGEQFF
cdr3_nt: TGTGCCAGCAGCCCGATATCCTTAGGGACTCCGGCGTCCGGTGAGCAGTTCTTC

j_call: TRBJ2-7
d_call: TRBD1
v_call: TRBV11-2
clone_size: -
cdr3_aa: CASSPPDRGMQYF
cdr3_nt: TGTGCCAGCAGCCCACCGGACAGGGGAATGCAGTACTTC

j_call: TRBJ2-2
d_call: -
v_call: TRBV6-6
clone_size: few
cdr3_aa: CASRRGRGGGTGELFF
cdr3_nt: TGTGCCAGCAGACGAGGAAGGGGAGGGGGCACCGGGGAGCTGTTTTTT

j_call: TRBJ2-2
d_call: TRBD2
v_call: TRBV28
clone_size: -
cdr3_aa: CASSLFTSVATGELFF
cdr3_nt: TGTGCCAGCAGTCTGTTCACTAGCGTAGCCACCGGGGAGCTGTTTTTT

j_call: TRBJ2-3
d_call: TRBD1
v_call: TRBV5-6
clone_size: once
cdr3_aa: CASSLSSGQGPTDTQYF
cdr3_nt: TGTGCCAGCAGCCTTTCCAGTGGACAGGGGCCGACAGATACGCAGTATTTT

j_call: TRBJ1-2
d_call: -
v_call: TRBV7-2
clone_size: -
cdr3_aa: CASSLEQFYGYTF
cdr3_nt: TGTGCCAGCAGCTTAGAACAGTTCTATGGCTACACCTTC

j_call: TRBJ1-2
d_call: -
v_call: TRBV28
clone_size: -
cdr3_aa: CASEDRLNGYTF
cdr3_nt: TGTGCCAGTGAGGACAGACTTAATGGCTACACCTTC

j_call: TRBJ1-2
d_call: -
v_call: TRBV5-1
clone_size: few
cdr3_aa: CASSLSSGTIYGYTF
cdr3_nt: TGCGCCAGCAGCTTGAGTTCTGGCACTATCTATGGCTACACCTTC

j_call: TRBJ1-2
d_call: TRBD1
v_call: TRBV4-2
clone_size: -
cdr3_aa: CASSQAGQGIYGYTF
cdr3_nt: TGTGCCAGCAGCCAGGCAGGACAGGGAATCTATGGCTACACCTTC

j_call: TRBJ1-1
d_call: -
v_call: TRBV21-1
clone_size: -
cdr3_aa: CASSKDGGGVNTEAFF
cdr3_nt: TGTGCCAGCAGCAAAGATGGGGGAGGGGTGAACACTGAAGCTTTCTTT

j_call: TRBJ1-1
d_call: TRBD1
v_call: TRBV28
clone_size: -
cdr3_aa: CASSLDRGYTEAFF
cdr3_nt: TGTGCCAGCAGCCTGGACAGGGGATACACTGAAGCTTTCTTT

j_call: TRBJ2-2
d_call: TRBD2
v_call: TRBV6-2/TRBV6-3
clone_size: -
cdr3_aa: CASSGGLANTGELFF
cdr3_nt: TGTGCCAGCAGTGGGGGACTAGCAAACACCGGGGAGCTGTTTTTT

j_call: TRBJ2-2
d_call: TRBD2
v_call: TRBV28
clone_size: -
cdr3_aa: CASRLEREGDTGELFF
cdr3_nt: TGTGCCAGCAGATTGGAGCGGGAGGGGGACACCGGGGAGCTGTTTTTT

j_call: TRBJ1-1
d_call: TRBD1
v_call: TRBV6-6
clone_size: -
cdr3_aa: CASSYVTGDTEAFF
cdr3_nt: TGTGCCAGCAGTTACGTCACAGGGGACACTGAAGCTTTCTTT

j_call: TRBJ2-5
d_call: TRBD2
v_call: TRBV9
clone_size: -
cdr3_aa: CASSVTGLAGGGETQYF
cdr3_nt: TGTGCCAGCAGCGTAACGGGACTAGCGGGAGGCGGGGAGACCCAGTACTTC

j_call: TRBJ1-4
d_call: -
v_call: TRBV12-3/TRBV12-4
clone_size: -
cdr3_aa: CASRRSANEKLFF
cdr3_nt: TGTGCCAGCCGGCGGTCAGCTAATGAAAAACTGTTTTTT

j_call: TRBJ2-1
d_call: TRBD2
v_call: TRBV7-2
clone_size: -
cdr3_aa: CAGKTSGDQSNEQFF
cdr3_nt: TGTGCCGGAAAGACTAGCGGGGACCAGTCAAATGAGCAGTTCTTC

j_call: TRBJ2-3
d_call: TRBD1
v_call: TRBV24-1
clone_size: -
cdr3_aa: CATSDPRDGWTGNTQYF
cdr3_nt: TGTGCCACCAGTGATCCTCGGGACGGCTGGACAGGGAATACGCAGTATTTT

j_call: TRBJ2-5
d_call: TRBD2
v_call: TRBV5-4
clone_size: -
cdr3_aa: CASSLTWGGQETQYF
cdr3_nt: TGTGCCAGCAGCTTGACCTGGGGGGGCCAAGAGACCCAGTACTTC

j_call: TRBJ1-4
d_call: -
v_call: TRBV3-1/TRBV3-2
clone_size: -
cdr3_aa: CASSQDSGAKLFF
cdr3_nt: TGTGCCAGCAGCCAAGACTCAGGGGCAAAACTGTTTTTT

j_call: TRBJ1-1
d_call: TRBD1
v_call: TRBV2
clone_size: once
cdr3_aa: CASTGTGGTEAFF
cdr3_nt: TGTGCCAGCACCGGGACAGGGGGCACTGAAGCTTTCTTT

j_call: TRBJ2-4
d_call: TRBD2
v_call: TRBV4-3
clone_size: -
cdr3_aa: CASSQDPGLTAGGRNIQYF
cdr3_nt: TGCGCCAGCAGCCAAGATCCGGGACTGACGGCGGGAGGGAGGAACATTCAGTACTTC

j_call: TRBJ2-4
d_call: TRBD1
v_call: TRBV5-1
clone_size: -
cdr3_aa: CASSLAGQGLGFLAGNIQYF
cdr3_nt: TGCGCCAGCAGCTTGGCGGGACAGGGGCTTGGATTTTTGGCCGGAAACATTCAGTACTTC

j_call: TRBJ2-3
d_call: -
v_call: TRBV12-5
clone_size: -
cdr3_aa: CASGLGQFGTDTQYF
cdr3_nt: TGTGCTAGTGGTTTGGGACAGTTTGGCACAGATACGCAGTATTTT

j_call: TRBJ2-1
d_call: -
v_call: TRBV7-2
clone_size: -
cdr3_aa: CASSSTGVYNEQFF
cdr3_nt: TGTGCCAGCAGCTCGACAGGAGTATACAATGAGCAGTTCTTC

j_call: TRBJ2-5
d_call: -
v_call: TRBV7-2
clone_size: -
cdr3_aa: CASSPTGTNKETQYF
cdr3_nt: TGTGCCAGCAGCCCTACAGGGACCAATAAAGAGACCCAGTACTTC

j_call: TRBJ1-2
d_call: TRBD1
v_call: TRBV4-1
clone_size: -
cdr3_aa: CASSQDRGTGGFGYTF
cdr3_nt: TGCGCCAGCAGCCAAGATAGGGGGACAGGGGGCTTTGGCTACACCTTC

j_call: TRBJ1-2
d_call: -
v_call: TRBV27
clone_size: -
cdr3_aa: CASSPGVNYGYTF
cdr3_nt: TGTGCCAGCAGTCCCGGAGTTAACTATGGCTACACCTTC

j_call: TRBJ1-2
d_call: -
v_call: TRBV7-2
clone_size: -
cdr3_aa: CASSLVQGTSYGYTF
cdr3_nt: TGTGCCAGCAGCTTAGTCCAGGGGACTAGCTATGGCTACACCTTC

j_call: TRBJ2-1
d_call: TRBD2
v_call: TRBV28
clone_size: -
cdr3_aa: CASNPGGPKKNEQFF
cdr3_nt: TGTGCCAGCAACCCGGGGGGGCCGAAAAAAAATGAGCAGTTCTTC

j_call: TRBJ1-6
d_call: TRBD1
v_call: TRBV28
clone_size: once
cdr3_aa: CASRDRDRANSPLHF
cdr3_nt: TGTGCCAGCAGAGACCGGGACAGGGCTAATTCACCCCTCCACTTT

j_call: TRBJ2-4
d_call: -
v_call: TRBV29-1
clone_size: -
cdr3_aa: CSVELTDQGAKNIQYF
cdr3_nt: TGCAGCGTTGAATTGACAGATCAAGGGGCCAAAAACATTCAGTACTTC

j_call: TRBJ2-6
d_call: -
v_call: TRBV28
clone_size: -
cdr3_aa: CASSLQESGANVLTF
cdr3_nt: TGTGCCAGCAGTTTGCAAGAGTCTGGGGCCAACGTCCTGACTTTC

j_call: TRBJ2-7
d_call: TRBD1
v_call: TRBV5-1
clone_size: -
cdr3_aa: CASTPGQGYYEQYF
cdr3_nt: TGCGCCAGCACCCCGGGACAGGGTTACTACGAGCAGTACTTC

j_call: TRBJ2-7
d_call: -
v_call: TRBV2
clone_size: -
cdr3_aa: CASSGEGYEQYF
cdr3_nt: TGTGCCAGCAGTGGTGAGGGCTACGAGCAGTACTTC

j_call: TRBJ2-7
d_call: -
v_call: TRBV28
clone_size: -
cdr3_aa: CASSLFGGFQSSYEQYF
cdr3_nt: TGTGCCAGCAGTTTATTTGGAGGATTCCAGAGCTCCTACGAGCAGTACTTC

j_call: TRBJ1-3
d_call: -
v_call: TRBV30
clone_size: -
cdr3_aa: CAWSLLGNTIYF
cdr3_nt: TGTGCCTGGAGTCTGTTGGGAAACACCATATATTTT

j_call: TRBJ1-5
d_call: -
v_call: TRBV12-3/TRBV12-4
clone_size: once
cdr3_aa: CASRSGGRPQHF
cdr3_nt: TGTGCCAGCAGGTCAGGAGGGCGGCCCCAGCATTTT

j_call: TRBJ1-3
d_call: -
v_call: TRBV27
clone_size: -
cdr3_aa: CASSLSTGTGNTIYF
cdr3_nt: TGTGCCAGCAGTTTATCGACAGGAACTGGAAACACCATATATTTT

j_call: TRBJ1-1
d_call: -
v_call: TRBV4-1
clone_size: -
cdr3_aa: CASSPEEGWIGTEAFF
cdr3_nt: TGCGCCAGCAGCCCAGAGGAGGGTTGGATCGGGACTGAAGCTTTCTTT

j_call: TRBJ2-6
d_call: TRBD1
v_call: TRBV28
clone_size: once
cdr3_aa: CASISAGQAFSGANVLTF
cdr3_nt: TGTGCCAGCATTTCGGCGGGACAGGCCTTCTCTGGGGCCAACGTCCTGACTTTC

j_call: TRBJ1-1
d_call: -
v_call: TRBV6-2/TRBV6-3
clone_size: -
cdr3_aa: CASSWTVNTEAFF
cdr3_nt: TGTGCCAGCAGTTGGACAGTTAACACTGAAGCTTTCTTT